This is a list of T cell receptor beta chains from one sample in a study of cytomegalovirus exposure and HLA in healthy donors. Some clones are missing from TCRdb's copy, which holds only in-frame ones; the method was immunoSEQ multiplex PCR. Altogether about 150,000 clones are present, around 10% being singletons, with the ten largest covering 1.5% to 2%. Sequencing was carried out using PBMCs. The receptor source for this set is a male donor in good health and CMV-seronegative. Both conserved end residues are part of each CDR3. A D gene is named only where the DNA matches it firmly. Size values are once, few and many counts, or a class for expanded clones, and some rows have none.

d_gene,abundance,v_gene,j_gene,CDR3aa,CDR3nt
TRBD1,few,TRBV6-6,TRBJ1-2,CASSYAQGASGSGYTF,TGTGCCAGCAGTTACGCCCAGGGGGCGAGTGGGTCGGGCTACACCTTC
NA,NA,TRBV19,TRBJ1-1,CASSISTGEVEAFF,TGTGCCAGTAGTATCTCGACAGGAGAAGTTGAAGCTTTCTTT
NA,NA,TRBV10-2,TRBJ2-3,CASGQGGTDTQYF,TGCGCCAGCGGCCAGGGCGGCACAGATACGCAGTATTTT
TRBD1,few,TRBV29-1,TRBJ1-2,CSVATLLTGQGYYGYTF,TGCAGCGTTGCGACTCTTCTGACGGGACAGGGATACTATGGCTACACCTTC
TRBD2,NA,TRBV19,TRBJ2-3,CASRRGLASTDTQYF,TGTGCCAGTAGACGGGGACTAGCGTCCACAGATACGCAGTATTTT
NA,few,TRBV19,TRBJ1-5,CASSIWEDQPQHF,TGTGCCAGTAGTATATGGGAGGATCAGCCCCAGCATTTT
NA,NA,TRBV6-1,TRBJ2-1,CASSAPPGPNYNEQFF,TGTGCCAGCAGTGCTCCGCCCGGTCCGAACTACAATGAGCAGTTCTTC
NA,NA,TRBV15,TRBJ2-5,CATSRDGADQETQYF,TGTGCCACCAGCAGAGATGGGGCAGACCAAGAGACCCAGTACTTC
NA,NA,TRBV19,TRBJ2-4,CASSWQGLDKNIQYF,TGTGCCAGTAGTTGGCAGGGGTTGGACAAAAACATTCAGTACTTC
NA,once,TRBV27,TRBJ1-1,CASSLSGTRNTEAFF,TGTGCCAGCAGTTTATCGGGGACAAGGAACACTGAAGCTTTCTTT
TRBD1,NA,TRBV19,TRBJ2-3,CASSITGAATQYF,TGTGCCAGTAGTATCACAGGGGCAGCTACGCAGTATTTT
NA,few,TRBV11-2,TRBJ1-5,CASSSDPGSNQPQHF,TGTGCCAGCAGCTCCGACCCGGGTAGCAATCAGCCCCAGCATTTT
NA,few,TRBV6-1,TRBJ1-5,CASSNMNNQPQHF,TGTGCCAGCAGTAACATGAATAATCAGCCCCAGCATTTT
NA,few,TRBV7-9,TRBJ1-1,CASSASGDAFF,TGTGCCAGCAGCGCTTCAGGGGACGCTTTCTTT
NA,NA,TRBV12-1,TRBJ2-7,CASPPPWAVFYEQYF,TGTGCCAGCCCGCCCCCCTGGGCCGTATTCTACGAGCAGTACTTC
TRBD1,NA,TRBV2,TRBJ1-5,CASRGQGSGNQPQHF,TGTGCCAGCAGGGGACAGGGATCGGGCAATCAGCCCCAGCATTTT
TRBD2,few,TRBV6-5,TRBJ2-7,CASRQLAGGFYEQYF,TGTGCCAGCAGACAACTAGCGGGGGGTTTCTACGAGCAGTACTTC
NA,NA,TRBV9,TRBJ1-1,CASSVGGGWNTEAFF,TGTGCCAGCAGCGTAGGGGGGGGGTGGAACACTGAAGCTTTCTTT
TRBD1,NA,TRBV10-3,TRBJ1-3,CAISATGGENTIYF,TGTGCCATCAGTGCGACAGGGGGCGAAAACACCATATATTTT
NA,few,TRBV21-1,TRBJ1-1,CASSTRRGGCPTEAFF,TGTGCCAGCAGCACCCGGAGGGGAGGGTGTCCCACTGAAGCTTTCTTT
NA,NA,TRBV2,TRBJ1-5,CASSGTASNQPQHF,TGTGCCAGCAGTGGGACAGCAAGCAATCAGCCCCAGCATTTT
TRBD1,few,TRBV5-8,TRBJ2-3,CASSFGQGGTDTQYF,TGTGCCAGCAGCTTCGGACAGGGGGGCACAGATACGCAGTATTTT
NA,few,TRBV2,TRBJ2-1,CASTGRGRLEQFF,TGTGCCAGCACTGGGCGAGGGAGGCTTGAGCAGTTCTTC